This T cell receptor (beta chain) was retrieved from a study of blood T cell repertoires in COVID-19. Background on the study: Italy, Spain and the United States were the sources of the convalescent and acute COVID-19 samples.

Participant ages covered roughly 18 to 90 years across 24 US areas. Participants reported their clinical history, and cohort assignment relied on those reports. CDR3 length: 14 amino acids. How the authors handled the data: Amplification from reference gene primers served as the basis for estimated nucleated cell counts. Profiling relied on immunoSEQ multiplex PCR, and the TCRdb table lists in-frame clones only, not all of them. V, J and clone size derive from that table, while D and trimming were established from the DNA sequence. The sample has fewer than 250,000 clones, 80% to 90% seen once; the top ten hold 2.6%.

The sequencing sample was made of PBMCs or T cells enriched from blood (not recorded which). The clonotype originates from a woman in her twenties or thirties with acute COVID-19. V and J are TRBV21-1 and TRBJ2-7; TRBD1 reflects the table's D call only, with no check against the DNA. TRBV21-1 is a pseudogene. Here the CDR3 reads CASSRRDSPYEQYF. DNA for the CDR3: TGTGCCAGCAGCCGTCGGGACAGCCCCTACGAGCAGTACTTC.